Detailed here is one T cell receptor (beta chain). As yet, its antigen is unknown. Autoimmune disease history or systemic immunosuppression excluded patients. Produced via immunoSEQ multiplex PCR; TCRdb's table is partial and in-frame only. Altogether around 80,000 clones are present, about 86% being singletons, with the ten largest covering over 0.75%. The record originates from a study of OX40 agonist ivuxolimab in advanced cancers. As for the study in general: Patients received the agonistic anti-OX40 (CD134) antibody ivuxolimab.

The CDR3 is 14 residues long. V shed 5 bases and J 12 bases; nucleotides not matched to a gene: 13. CDR1 is SEHNR and CDR2 is FQNEAQ in the germline V gene (reference sequence). Overall study results and limits: CD8+ T cells showed, on average, more clonal expansion than CD4+ cells.

This clonotype was sampled from an adult with an advanced solid tumor such as melanoma, head and neck, liver or kidney cancer. V and J are TRBV7-9 and TRBJ1-1, with 9 bases identical to TRBD1. The sample in question was CD4+ or CD8+ T cells sorted from blood, obtained in a trial of the OX40 agonist ivuxolimab. CDR3 protein: CASSQTNRGQGTFF. The CDR3 DNA is TGTGCCAGCAGCCAAACCAACAGAGGACAGGGGACTTTCTTT.